Detailed here is one TCR beta chain. This clonotype was picked up a small number of times. The antigen it recognizes is unknown. Within one base of it there is no much larger clone, and no base qualities were kept. This entry comes from a study of T-cell memory formation after mild COVID-19 (dated by TCRdb to the early 2020s). Background on the whole study: TCR sequence clusters from the two donors were largely donor specific. In a couple of donors, T-cell clones that expanded and contracted after mild COVID-19 were tracked by sequencing TCRalpha and TCRbeta repertoires over time. Two young, previously healthy adult volunteers made up the cohort, one male and one female.

Sequenced using an Illumina NovaSeq 6000. TCRalpha and TCRbeta cDNA libraries were constructed by 5'RACE with constant-segment primers, with sample barcodes and unique molecular identifiers being introduced. RNA was extracted from every sample with Trizol reagent. Libraries were amplified in two PCR steps, with a second sample barcode and Illumina TruSeq adapters added in the second step. Libraries were sequenced on an Illumina NovaSeq with 2 x 150 bp paired-end reads. As for how the authors treated the data: Demultiplexing of reads and collapsing into UMI-guided consensus sequences were performed with migec v1.2.7. Using mixcr v2.1.11, UMI consensuses were aligned to TRA and TRB V and J templates and then assembled into clonotypes. A clonotype was counted as expanded or contracted only if both edgeR and NoisET called the change significant, with noise models trained on biological replicates. For edgeR calls, a false discovery rate-adjusted p below 0.01 and a log2 fold-change threshold of 1 were applied. PCA with hierarchical clustering of max-normalized trajectories of the 1000 most abundant clonotypes was used as exploratory dynamics analysis. Separately sequenced CD4+ and CD8+ repertoires were used to assign a CD4 or CD8 phenotype to each responding clone. Using fastp trimming at Q25 and MiXCR clonotype assembly, TCRdb reanalyzed the public sequencing data and kept in-frame beta chains. Entries that share a CDR3 protein sequence are merged under the most common genes and DNA. For this entry, the V and J calls and clone size follow TCRdb and not the study's own pipeline. For this sample the table gives 300,000 to 350,000 distinct CDR3 sequences, of which approximately 19% were detected only once. The leading ten clones occupy roughly 21% of the sample.

Inclusive of the bounding cysteine and phenylalanine, the CDR3 is 14 residues long. Only the CDR3 part of the read is kept: 42 bases, read in frame from the first base. The V end loses 1 base and the J end loses 3 bases, and a stretch of 10 bases separates them. In the germline V gene, CDR1 corresponds to SGHRS and CDR2 to YFSETQ. Ficoll-Paque density gradient centrifugation was used to isolate PBMCs. On the study overall, not on this receptor specifically: From day 15 to 85, contracting clones showed balanced CD4/CD8 phenotypes, whereas a second wave of clones that expanded from day 15 to 37 leaned towards CD4+. The detection of some responding clones in pre-infection memory suggests that pre-existing cross-reactive memory T cells joined the SARS-CoV-2 response. Whether the second-wave clones peaking on day 37 were SARS-CoV-2 specific was not confirmed. Only a couple of mild cases were covered by the study, and larger cohorts that include severe cases with pre-infection samples were considered necessary. Contracting CD4+ clones appeared mostly in the CM and EM memory subsets, whereas CD8+ clones were enriched in EMRA.

The specimen was PBMCs or a T cell subset sorted from them (not recorded which). This sequence uses TRBV5-1 and TRBJ1-1; TRBD1 is a weak D gene call, 5 bases matching. The clonotype comes from a man aged 18 to 29 who had mild COVID-19 (a few samples of this study predate the infection). The sample titles of this study are shuffled in the database, so cell type and time point are left out; the donor was told from shared clones. The bases read TGCGCCAGCAGCTTGTATTCCAGGGACACTGAAGCTTTCTTT. This gives the protein CASSLYSRDTEAFF.